The clone carrying this T cell receptor (beta chain) showed up just once. This entry is derived from a study of cytotoxic CD8 clonotypes in ibrutinib-treated CLL. The assay was immunoSEQ multiplex PCR, and TCRdb's table has in-frame clones only and misses some. The top ten hold approximately 35% of the sample, which has 70,000 to 80,000 clones, less than 85% seen once. The sequence came from a human donor with chronic lymphocytic leukemia. Sequencing used PBMCs, obtained after 24 months of ibrutinib treatment.

CDR3 loop: CASSLDWTGNTEAFF. Here the CDR3 DNA reads TGCGCCAGCAGCTTGGATTGGACGGGGAACACTGAAGCTTTCTTT. This sequence joins TRBV5-1 and TRBJ1-1, with D uncertain. CDR1 and CDR2 from the germline V gene are SGHRS and YFSETQ. The V end was cut by 0 bases, the J end by 1 base, with 10 bases between. This CDR3 region has 15 residues.